The 4 T cell receptor beta chains below all came from one sample that was sequenced in a study of vaccination effects on CD4 cells after COVID-19. Before sequencing, viral peptide pools were used by the ViraFEST assay to expand antigen-specific CD4+ T cells. After less than 11 days in culture, the CD4+ T cells were isolated. No vaccinee had earlier SARS-CoV-2 infection, and nucleocapsid antibodies were negative. No antigen has been assigned to these receptors. This table comes from immunoSEQ multiplex PCR, and its TCRdb copy is limited to in-frame clones, with some not included. The sample lists approximately 74,000 clones, around 79% occurring once. Sequenced here: CD4+ T cells from PBMCs cultured with HCoV-NL63 spike peptides, sampled before COVID-19 vaccination. The receptors derive from a human donor who received a COVID-19 vaccine.

A few counts support this clone. V and J are TRBV6-5 and TRBJ2-2, with D perhaps TRBD1 (6 bases). V lost 7 bases, J lost 7 bases, and 19 bases lay in between. Per germline, CDR1 MNHEY and CDR2 SVGAGI. The CDR3 has 15 amino acids. CDR3 region: CASTLQGRNFGELFF. CDR3 DNA sequence: TGTGCCAGCACCCTCCAGGGGCGAAATTTCGGGGAGCTGTTTTTT.

This rearrangement joins TRBV5-1 to TRBJ2-2; TRBD1 matches at 9 bases. The CDR3 is 16 amino acids. The ends lost 2 bases at V and 2 bases at J; junction bases unmatched: 4. Germline V gene data show CDR1 as SGHRS and CDR2 as YFSETQ. The CDR3 DNA is TGCGCCAGCAGCTTTGGGACAGGGTTCAACACCGGGGAGCTGTTTTTT. Translated, it gives CASSFGTGFNTGELFF.

This clone has just one count. This chain uses TRBV3-1 (or the pseudogene TRBV3-2) with TRBJ1-3; no definite D call. The V gene lost 1 base and the J gene lost 10 bases, with 8 bases spanning the gap. From germline, CDR1 is LGHDT and CDR2 YNNKEL (reference sequence). The CDR3 has 12 residues. The CDR3 spells CASSQVVGTIYF. The CDR3 bases are TGTGCCAGCAGCCAAGTTGTAGGGACCATATATTTT.

The chain recombines TRBV24-1 with TRBJ2-7; D gene unclear. CDR1 and CDR2 from the germline V gene are KGHDR and SFDVKD. The CDR3 totals 16 residues. The V and J ends lost 6 bases and 6 bases respectively, with 23 bases between them. The CDR3 protein is CATSLNFSRFISEQYV. The CDR3 DNA reads TGTGCCACCAGTTTAAATTTTAGTCGGTTTATCTCCGAGCAGTACGTC.